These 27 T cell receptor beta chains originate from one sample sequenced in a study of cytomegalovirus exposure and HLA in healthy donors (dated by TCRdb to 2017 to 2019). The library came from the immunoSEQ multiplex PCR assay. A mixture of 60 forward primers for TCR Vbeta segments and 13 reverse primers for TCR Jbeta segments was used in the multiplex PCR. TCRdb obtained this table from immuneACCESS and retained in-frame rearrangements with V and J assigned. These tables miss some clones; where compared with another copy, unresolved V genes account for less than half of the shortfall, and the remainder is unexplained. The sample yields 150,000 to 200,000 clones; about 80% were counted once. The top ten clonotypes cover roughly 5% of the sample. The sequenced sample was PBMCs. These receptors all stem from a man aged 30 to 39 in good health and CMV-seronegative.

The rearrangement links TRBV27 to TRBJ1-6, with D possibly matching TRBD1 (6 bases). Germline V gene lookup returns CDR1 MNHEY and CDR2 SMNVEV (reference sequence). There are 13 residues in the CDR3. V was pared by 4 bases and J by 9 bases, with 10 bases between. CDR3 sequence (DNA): TGTGCCAGCAGTTCCAGGGGTGTTTCACCCCTCCACTTT. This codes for CASSSRGVSPLHF.

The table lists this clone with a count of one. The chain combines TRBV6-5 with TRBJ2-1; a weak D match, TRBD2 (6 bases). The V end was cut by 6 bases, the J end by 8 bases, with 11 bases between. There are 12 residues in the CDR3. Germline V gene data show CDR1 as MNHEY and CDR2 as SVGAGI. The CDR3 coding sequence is TGTGCCAGCAGGCGGGGCATAGATGAGCAGTTCTTC. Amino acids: CASRRGIDEQFF.

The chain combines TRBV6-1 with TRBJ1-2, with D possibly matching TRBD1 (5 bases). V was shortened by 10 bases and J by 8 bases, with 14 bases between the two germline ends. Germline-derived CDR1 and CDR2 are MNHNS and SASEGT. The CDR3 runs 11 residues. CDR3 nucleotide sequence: TGTGCCACCAGAGCCACAGGCGGCTACACCTTC. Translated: CATRATGGYTF.

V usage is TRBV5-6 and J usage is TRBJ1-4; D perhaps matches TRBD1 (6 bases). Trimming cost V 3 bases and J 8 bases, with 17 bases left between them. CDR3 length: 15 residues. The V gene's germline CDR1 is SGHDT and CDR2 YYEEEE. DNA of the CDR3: TGTGCCAGCAGCTACCGTAGGGGGGGTGAGGAAAAACTGTTTTTT. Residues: CASSYRRGGEEKLFF.

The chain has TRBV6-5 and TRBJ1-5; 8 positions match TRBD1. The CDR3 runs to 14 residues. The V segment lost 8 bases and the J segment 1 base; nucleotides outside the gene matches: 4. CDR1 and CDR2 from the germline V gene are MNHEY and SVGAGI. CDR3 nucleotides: TGTGCCAGCTCGCAGGGGGCCAGCAATCAGCCCCAGCATTTT. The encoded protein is CASSQGASNQPQHF.

CDR3 amino acids: CASRNRGLNTGELFF. The DNA of the CDR3 is TGTGCCAGCAGAAACAGGGGGCTCAACACCGGGGAGCTGTTTTTT. The gene calls are TRBV6-5 and TRBJ2-2; TRBD1 aligns across 9 bases. The CDR3 spans 15 residues. The germline V gene has CDR1 MNHEY and CDR2 SVGAGI. V lost 6 bases, J lost 2 bases, and 4 bases stayed unmatched.

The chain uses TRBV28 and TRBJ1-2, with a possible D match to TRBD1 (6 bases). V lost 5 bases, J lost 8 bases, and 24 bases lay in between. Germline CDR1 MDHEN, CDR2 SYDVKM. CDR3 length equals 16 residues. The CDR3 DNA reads TGTGCCAGCAGTACCCTTAGGACAGACTTACACGGGGGCTACACCTTC. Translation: CASSTLRTDLHGGYTF.

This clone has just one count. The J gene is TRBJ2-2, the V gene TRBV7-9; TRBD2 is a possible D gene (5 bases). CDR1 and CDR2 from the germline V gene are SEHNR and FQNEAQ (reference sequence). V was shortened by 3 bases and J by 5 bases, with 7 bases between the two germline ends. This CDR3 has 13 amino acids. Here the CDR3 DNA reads TGTGCCAGCAGCTTTGGGGAGACCGGGGAGCTGTTTTTT. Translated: CASSFGETGELFF.

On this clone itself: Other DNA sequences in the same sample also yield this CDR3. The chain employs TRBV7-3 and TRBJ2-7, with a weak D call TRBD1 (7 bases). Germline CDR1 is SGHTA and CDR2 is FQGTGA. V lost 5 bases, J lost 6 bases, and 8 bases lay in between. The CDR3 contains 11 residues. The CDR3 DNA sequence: TGTGCCAGCAGCCAGGGGGGCGAGCAGTACTTC. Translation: CASSQGGEQYF.

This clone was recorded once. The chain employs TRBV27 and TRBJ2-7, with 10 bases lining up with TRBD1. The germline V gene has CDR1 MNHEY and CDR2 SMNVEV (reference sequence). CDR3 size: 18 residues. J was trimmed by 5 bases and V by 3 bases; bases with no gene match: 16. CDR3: CASSLGPRGGQGVNEQYF. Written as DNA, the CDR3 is TGTGCCAGCAGTTTGGGGCCACGTGGTGGACAGGGGGTGAACGAGCAGTACTTC.

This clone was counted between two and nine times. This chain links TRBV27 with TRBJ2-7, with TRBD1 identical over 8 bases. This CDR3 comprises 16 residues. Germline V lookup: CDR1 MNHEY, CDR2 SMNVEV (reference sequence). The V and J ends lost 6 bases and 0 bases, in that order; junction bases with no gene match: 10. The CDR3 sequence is CASRSPGGRGSYEQYF. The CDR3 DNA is TGTGCCAGCAGAAGCCCAGGGGGCCGTGGCTCCTACGAGCAGTACTTC.

The CDR3 DNA follows: TGTGCCAGCAGTTTCCCCGCCAGGAATCTAGGGGGGACCCAGTACTTC. Its translation is CASSFPARNLGGTQYF. The chain recombines TRBV28 with TRBJ2-5, with D possibly TRBD1 on 6 matching bases. Germline CDR1 and CDR2: MDHEN and SYDVKM. The CDR3 spans 16 residues. V lost 3 bases and J 7 bases, leaving 21 bases between the germline ends.

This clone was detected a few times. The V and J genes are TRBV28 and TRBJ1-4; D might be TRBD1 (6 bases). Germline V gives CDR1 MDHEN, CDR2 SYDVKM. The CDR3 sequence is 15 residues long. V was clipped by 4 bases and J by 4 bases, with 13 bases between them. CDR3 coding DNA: TGTGCCAGCAGTTCGTTCGGGGACATTAATGAAAAACTGTTTTTT. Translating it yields CASSSFGDINEKLFF.

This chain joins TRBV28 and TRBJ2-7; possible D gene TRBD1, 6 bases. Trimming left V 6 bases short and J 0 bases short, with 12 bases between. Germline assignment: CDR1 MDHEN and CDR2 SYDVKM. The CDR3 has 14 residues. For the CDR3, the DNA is TGTGCCAGCAGCCTCGCAGGGGACTCCTACGAGCAGTACTTC. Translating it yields CASSLAGDSYEQYF.

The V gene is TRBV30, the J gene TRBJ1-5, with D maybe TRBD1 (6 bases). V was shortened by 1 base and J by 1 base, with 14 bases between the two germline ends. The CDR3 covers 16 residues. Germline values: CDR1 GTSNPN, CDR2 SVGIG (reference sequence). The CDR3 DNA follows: TGTGCCTGGAGTGGGAGGGGGGGACCCAGCAATCAGCCCCAGCATTTT. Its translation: CAWSGRGGPSNQPQHF. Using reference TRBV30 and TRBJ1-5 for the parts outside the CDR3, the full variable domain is SQTIHQWPATLVQPVGSPLSLECTVEGTSNPNLYWYRQAAGRGLQLLFYSVGIGQISSEVPQNLSASRPQDRQFILSSKKLLLSDSGFYLCAWSGRGGPSNQPQHFGDGTRLSIL.

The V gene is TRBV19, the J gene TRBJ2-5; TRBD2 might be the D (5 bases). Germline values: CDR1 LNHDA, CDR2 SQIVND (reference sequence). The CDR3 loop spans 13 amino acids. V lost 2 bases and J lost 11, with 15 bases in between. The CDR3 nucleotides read TGTGCCAGTAGTATACGGCGGGCCCAGGAGCAGTACTTC. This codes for CASSIRRAQEQYF.

In nucleotides, the CDR3 is TGTGCCAGCAGCCCCGGGACTAGAAGGGAGCAGTACTTC. It translates to CASSPGTRREQYF. This chain connects TRBV27 to TRBJ2-7, with TRBD2 matching over 8 bases. Germline CDR1 MNHEY, CDR2 SMNVEV (reference sequence). V lost 6 bases, J lost 7 bases, and 8 bases stayed unmatched. The CDR3 runs to 13 residues.

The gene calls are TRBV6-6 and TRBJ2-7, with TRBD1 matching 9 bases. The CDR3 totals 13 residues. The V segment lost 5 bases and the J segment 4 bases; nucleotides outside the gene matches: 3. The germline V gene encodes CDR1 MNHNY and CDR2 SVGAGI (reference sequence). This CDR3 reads CASSGQGMYEQYF. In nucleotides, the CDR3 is TGTGCCAGCAGTGGACAGGGGATGTACGAGCAGTACTTC.

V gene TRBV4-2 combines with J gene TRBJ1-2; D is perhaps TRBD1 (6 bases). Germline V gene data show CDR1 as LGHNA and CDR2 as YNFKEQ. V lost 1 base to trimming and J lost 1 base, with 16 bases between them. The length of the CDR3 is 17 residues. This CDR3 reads CASSQVAGEWVNYGYTF. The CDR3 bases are TGTGCCAGCAGCCAAGTGGCAGGGGAGTGGGTTAACTATGGCTACACCTTC.

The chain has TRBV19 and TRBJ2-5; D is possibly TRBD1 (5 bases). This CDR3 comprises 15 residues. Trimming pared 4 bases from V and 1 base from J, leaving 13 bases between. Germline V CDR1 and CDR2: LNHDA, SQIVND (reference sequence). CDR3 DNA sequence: TGTGCCAGTAGTAGAGAGACAGTCCCCCAAGAGACCCAGTACTTC. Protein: CASSRETVPQETQYF.

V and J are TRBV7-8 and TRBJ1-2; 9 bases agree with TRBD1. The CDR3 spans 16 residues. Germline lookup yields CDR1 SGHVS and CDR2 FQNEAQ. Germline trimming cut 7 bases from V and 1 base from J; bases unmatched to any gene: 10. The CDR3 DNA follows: TGTGCCAGCACCCCGTCGGGGGACAGGGTTAACTATGGCTACACCTTC. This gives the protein CASTPSGDRVNYGYTF.

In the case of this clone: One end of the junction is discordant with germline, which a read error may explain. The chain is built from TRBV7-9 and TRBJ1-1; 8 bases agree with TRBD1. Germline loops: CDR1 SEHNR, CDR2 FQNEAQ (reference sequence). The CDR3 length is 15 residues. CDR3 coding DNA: TGTTCCAGCAGCTTTCGCGGGACAGGGAACACTGAAGCTTTCTTT. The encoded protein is CSSSFRGTGNTEAFF.

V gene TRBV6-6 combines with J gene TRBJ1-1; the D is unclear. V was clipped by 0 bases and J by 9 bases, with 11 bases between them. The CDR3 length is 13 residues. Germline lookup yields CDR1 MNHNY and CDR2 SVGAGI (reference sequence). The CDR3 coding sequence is TGTGCCAGCAGTTACTCGAAAGGCGGTAAAGCTTTCTTT. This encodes CASSYSKGGKAFF.

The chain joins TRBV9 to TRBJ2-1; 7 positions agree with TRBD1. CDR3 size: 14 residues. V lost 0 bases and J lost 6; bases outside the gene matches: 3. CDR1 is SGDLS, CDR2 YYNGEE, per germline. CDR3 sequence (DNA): TGTGCCAGCAGCGTAGGTCCAGGGGGCAATGAGCAGTTCTTC. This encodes CASSVGPGGNEQFF.

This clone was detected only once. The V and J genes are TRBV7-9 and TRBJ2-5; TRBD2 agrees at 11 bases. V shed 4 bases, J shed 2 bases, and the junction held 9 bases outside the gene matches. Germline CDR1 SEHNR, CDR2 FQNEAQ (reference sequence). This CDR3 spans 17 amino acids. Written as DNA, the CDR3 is TGTGCCAGCAGCTCCCCGTCGGGACTAGCGGTTCAAGAGACCCAGTACTTC. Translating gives CASSSPSGLAVQETQYF.

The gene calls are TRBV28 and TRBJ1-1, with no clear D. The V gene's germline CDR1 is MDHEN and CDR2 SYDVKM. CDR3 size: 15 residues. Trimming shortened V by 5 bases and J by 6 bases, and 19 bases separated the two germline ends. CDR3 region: CASSPPHVVEAEAFF. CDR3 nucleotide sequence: TGTGCCAGCAGTCCACCCCATGTCGTGGAGGCTGAAGCTTTCTTT. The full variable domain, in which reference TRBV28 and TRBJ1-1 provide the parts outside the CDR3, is DVKVTQSSRYLVKRTGEKVFLECVQDMDHENMFWYRQDPGLGLRLIYFSYDVKMKEKGDIPEGYSVSREKKERFSLILESASTNQTSMYLCASSPPHVVEAEAFFGQGTRLTVV.

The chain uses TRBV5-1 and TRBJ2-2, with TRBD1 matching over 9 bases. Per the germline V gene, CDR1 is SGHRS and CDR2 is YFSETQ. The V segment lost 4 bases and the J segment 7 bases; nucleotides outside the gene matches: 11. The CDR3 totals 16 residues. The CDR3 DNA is TGCGCCAGCAGCCCTACCGGGACAGGGTTTGGCGGGGAGCTGTTTTTT. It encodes CASSPTGTGFGGELFF.